This T cell receptor beta chain emerged from a study of response to subunit inactivated influenza vaccine. Points from the study as a whole: Authors suggested each seasonal flu vaccination may recruit only limited numbers of new T cells.

Germline CDR1 SGHRS, CDR2 YFSETQ. Trimming removed 2 bases from V and 2 bases from J, with 11 bases in between. This CDR3 is 14 amino acids long. TCRdb fed the RT-PCR reads into MiXCR, producing one record per CDR3 protein. The data contain about 800,000 distinct CDR3 sequences, roughly 20% of them singletons. A remark on this clonotype: Its specificity is not known.

The TCR comes from a man aged 45-65 years who received an inactivated influenza vaccine. Sequences were derived from PBMCs from blood, sampled roughly 5 days after vaccination. The chain has TRBV5-1 and TRBJ2-7; a weak D match, TRBD1 (6 bases). The DNA for the CDR3 is TGCGCCAGCAGCTTAACAGGGAACCCCTACGAGCAGTACTTC. This translates into CASSLTGNPYEQYF.